These T cell receptor beta chains were read from a single sample in a study of cytomegalovirus exposure and HLA in healthy donors. Data came from immunoSEQ multiplex PCR; TCRdb stores just in-frame clones and leaves some out. The sample lists approximately 150,000 clones; roughly 80% were seen once. Material: PBMCs. These receptors were collected from a male donor in good health and CMV-seronegative. The CDR3 runs from the conserved cysteine through the conserved F or W. The order of the fields is V gene, clone size, D gene, J gene, CDR3 protein, CDR3 DNA. The D gene is left open where the match is weak. Size is stated for part of the rows, as once, few or many counts, or as a class when the clone is expanded.

TRBV27	NA	TRBD1	TRBJ2-7	CASRLRTGGGEQYF	TGTGCCAGCAGATTGAGGACAGGGGGGGGCGAGCAGTACTTC
TRBV7-9	NA	NA	TRBJ2-7	CASTPGTFVYEQYF	TGTGCCAGCACCCCGGGAACCTTCGTATACGAGCAGTACTTC
TRBV19	NA	NA	TRBJ1-2	CASSIPDSLPYGYTF	TGTGCCAGTAGTATACCCGACAGCCTCCCCTATGGCTACACCTTC
TRBV2	NA	TRBD2	TRBJ2-5	CASKLLAGEETQYF	TGTGCCAGCAAATTACTAGCGGGGGAGGAGACCCAGTACTTC
TRBV29-1	few	NA	TRBJ1-1	CSVDRRAEAFF	TGCAGCGTTGATCGGCGGGCTGAAGCTTTCTTT
TRBV11-2	NA	NA	TRBJ2-3	CASSFRRGSGDTQYF	TGTGCCAGCAGCTTCCGCAGGGGAAGTGGAGATACGCAGTATTTT
TRBV5-1	NA	TRBD1	TRBJ1-4	CASSSGQGLTNEKLFF	TGCGCCAGCAGCTCTGGACAGGGGTTGACTAATGAAAAACTGTTTTTT
TRBV21-1	once	NA	TRBJ1-1	CASSKKGGLLGAEAFF	TGTGCCAGCAGCAAAAAAGGGGGCCTTCTTGGCGCTGAAGCTTTCTTT
TRBV19	NA	NA	TRBJ1-5	CASSILGAYSNQPQHF	TGTGCCAGTAGTATCCTGGGGGCTTATAGCAATCAGCCCCAGCATTTT
TRBV7-8	NA	TRBD1	TRBJ2-7	CASSSRTGQGTEQYF	TGTGCCAGCAGCTCTCGGACGGGACAGGGGACCGAGCAGTACTTC
TRBV10-3	NA	NA	TRBJ1-3	CAISAKTEPGNTIYF	TGTGCCATCAGTGCTAAGACAGAGCCTGGAAACACCATATATTTT
TRBV5-1	few	TRBD1	TRBJ1-1	CASSLGQGGREAFF	TGCGCCAGCAGCTTGGGACAGGGGGGCCGGGAAGCTTTCTTT
TRBV4-1	once	NA	TRBJ1-5	CASSQAGRINQPQHF	TGCGCCAGCAGCCAAGCCGGGAGGATCAATCAGCCCCAGCATTTT
TRBV25-1	once	NA	TRBJ1-4	CASSEWGGAGEKLFF	TGTGCCAGCAGTGAATGGGGAGGGGCAGGGGAAAAACTGTTTTTT
TRBV6-5	NA	NA	TRBJ2-7	CASSWVGGEQYF	TGTGCCAGCAGCTGGGTCGGCGGCGAGCAGTACTTC
TRBV13	NA	NA	TRBJ1-1	CASSNTGSRTEAFF	TGTGCCAGCAGCAACACAGGGAGTCGGACTGAAGCTTTCTTT
TRBV6-6	NA	NA	TRBJ1-2	CASTHGPRAGGYTF	TGTGCCAGCACCCACGGGCCTCGAGCGGGTGGCTACACCTTC
TRBV30	NA	NA	TRBJ1-1	CAWSAQNTEAFF	TGTGCCTGGAGTGCCCAGAACACTGAAGCTTTCTTT
TRBV10-3	once	TRBD1	TRBJ1-1	CAISEWTGGAGYTEAFF	TGTGCCATCAGTGAGTGGACAGGGGGCGCGGGGTACACTGAAGCTTTCTTT
TRBV7-2	NA	TRBD1	TRBJ1-1	CASSSYRGGTEAFF	TGTGCCAGCAGCTCCTACAGGGGTGGAACTGAAGCTTTCTTT